Sequencing of this TCR beta chain was carried out in a study of T cell repertoires in cytomegalovirus infection. One entry per CDR3 protein results from TCRdb running MiXCR on the reads. The repertoire holds about 280,000 distinct CDR3 sequences, 22% seen once, with approximately 19% in the top ten. A remark on this clonotype: Its antigen is unidentified.

From germline, CDR1 is SGHTA and CDR2 FQGNSA. Trimming removed 5 bases from V and 6 bases from J, with 20 bases in between. The CDR3 consists of 16 residues. This clonotype was obtained from a human donor in good health (CMV status not recorded). Some clones in this sample may be carry-over from other donors' samples. The chain uses TRBV7-2 and TRBJ2-1; tentatively, D is TRBD2 (6 bases). The sequenced sample was cultured PBMCs, obtained from culture after CMV antigen stimulation. CDR3 bases: TGTGCCAGCAGCCCCGACTCTCAGCGGGCACTCAATGAGCAGTTCTTC. It yields the protein CASSPDSQRALNEQFF.